What follows are 13 T cell receptor beta chains derived from one specimen sequenced in a study of T cells after yellow fever vaccination. TCRdb analysed the 5' RACE reads with MiXCR anew, one entry per CDR3 protein. Seen here are 620,000 or so distinct CDR3 sequences, about 12% observed once, and the top ten hold about 16%. The material sequenced was PBMCs, taken on the day of the yellow fever booster vaccination. The receptors shown here come from a man aged 25 to 45 who received the YFV17D yellow fever vaccine.

The chain couples TRBV11-1 to TRBJ2-7, with 8 bases aligning to TRBD2. The junction had 8 bases not matched to a gene; V was cut back by 1 base and J by 6 bases. CDR3 length: 15 amino acids. Per germline, CDR1 SGHAT and CDR2 FQDESV (reference sequence). CDR3 bases: TGTGCCAGCAGCTTAGGGCCAGCGGGAGCCCTCGAGCAGTACTTC. Protein product: CASSLGPAGALEQYF.

The chain couples TRBV6-2 or TRBV6-3 to TRBJ2-7; 9 bases match TRBD2. There are 15 residues in the CDR3. Germline CDR1 is MNHEY and CDR2 is SVGEGT. Trimming removed 7 bases from V and 4 bases from J; junction bases left unmatched: 11. As DNA, the CDR3 is TGTGCCAGCACAAACGGGGGTAGCGGGAGTTACGAGCAGTACTTC. This codes for CASTNGGSGSYEQYF.

This clonotype was picked up a small number of times. The chain combines TRBV15 with TRBJ2-3, with a tentative D call TRBD2 (5 bases). The length of the CDR3 is 16 residues. Germline-derived CDR1 and CDR2 are LNHNV and YYDKDF (reference sequence). The V gene lost 0 bases and the J gene lost 2 bases, with 12 bases spanning the gap. The CDR3 sequence: CATSRDSAYFTDTQYF. The CDR3 nucleotides are TGTGCCACCAGCAGAGATAGCGCCTATTTCACAGATACGCAGTATTTT.

The rearrangement joins TRBV18 to TRBJ1-2; D is undetermined. The CDR3 covers 13 residues. V lost 2 bases, J lost 9 bases, and 13 bases lay in between. Germline-derived CDR1 and CDR2 are KGHSH and LQKENI. For the CDR3, the DNA is TGTGCCAGCTCACCAGGAGGAGGACGGAGCTACACCTTC. Translating gives CASSPGGGRSYTF.

J is TRBJ2-7 and V is TRBV30, with 7 bases matching TRBD1. This CDR3 spans 14 amino acids. V was pared by 3 bases and J by 2 bases, with 7 bases of the junction left unmatched. Germline V lookup: CDR1 GTSNPN, CDR2 SVGIG (reference sequence). CDR3 residues: CAWSPGTVTYEQYF. The DNA of the CDR3 is TGTGCCTGGAGCCCCGGGACAGTCACCTACGAGCAGTACTTC.

The chain is built from TRBV4-3 and TRBJ2-6; no firm D call. Looked up from germline, CDR1 is LGHNA and CDR2 is YSLEER. CDR3 length equals 15 residues. V gave up 1 base and J gave up 0 bases, with 4 bases separating them. For the CDR3, the DNA is TGCGCCAGCAGCCAAGGGCTCTCTGGGGCCAACGTCCTGACTTTC. Translation: CASSQGLSGANVLTF.

There are many counts of this clonotype. The rearrangement joins TRBV7-2 to TRBJ2-4, with D possibly matching TRBD1 (6 bases). Germline V CDR1 and CDR2: SGHTA, FQGNSA. V lost 7 bases and J lost 7, with 14 bases in between. The CDR3 totals 13 residues. As DNA, the CDR3 is TGTGCCAGCAACCTCAGGGGAGAGAACATTCAGTACTTC. Its protein product is CASNLRGENIQYF.

The chain uses TRBV7-2 and TRBJ2-7, with D unclear. CDR3 length: 13 residues. The V end was cut by 2 bases, the J end by 5 bases, with 10 bases between. CDR1 is SGHTA, CDR2 FQGNSA, per germline. CDR3 amino acids: CASSLSGYNEQYF. CDR3 nucleotides: TGTGCCAGCAGCTTATCTGGGTACAACGAGCAGTACTTC. The entire variable domain, with the rest obtained from reference TRBV7-2 and TRBJ2-7, is as follows: GAGVSQSPSNKVTEKGKDVELRCDPISGHTALYWYRQSLGQGLEFLIYFQGNSAPDKSGLPSDRFSAERTGGSVSTLTIQRTQQEDSAVYLCASSLSGYNEQYFGPGTRLTVT.

CDR3 coding DNA: TGTGCCAGCAGCTCACGAGGTGGGACAGGGGCCCAAGAGACCCAGTACTTC. As protein: CASSSRGGTGAQETQYF. The gene calls are TRBV7-9 and TRBJ2-5, with TRBD1 matching 10 bases. The CDR3 runs to 17 residues. The V segment lost 4 bases and the J segment 1 base; nucleotides outside the gene matches: 9. CDR1 is SEHNR and CDR2 is FQNEAQ in the germline V gene (reference sequence).

This clonotype was seen a handful of times. The CDR3 DNA is TGTGCCAGCAGCTCAGCGACTTGGGCGGGACAGACCGGGGAGCTGTTTTTT. It codes for CASSSATWAGQTGELFF. This sequence joins TRBV12-3 or TRBV12-4 and TRBJ2-2; possible D gene TRBD1, 7 bases. The CDR3 consists of 17 residues. The V and J ends lost 6 bases and 5 bases respectively, with 22 bases between them.

This clonotype was seen at least ten times. This chain joins TRBV29-1 and TRBJ2-1; 10 nucleotides line up with TRBD2. The V gene's germline CDR1 is SQVTM and CDR2 ANQGSEA. This CDR3 has 15 amino acids. Trimming removed 6 bases from V and 3 bases from J; junction bases left unmatched: 8. CDR3 DNA: TGCAGCGTGGCCCCTAGCGGGAGTGTCTACAATGAGCAGTTCTTC. Amino acid sequence: CSVAPSGSVYNEQFF.

This clonotype was seen a handful of times. The J gene is TRBJ1-6, the V gene TRBV7-9; 7 positions match TRBD1. Germline values: CDR1 SEHNR, CDR2 FQNEAQ (reference sequence). Trimming at V came to 3 bases and at J to 9 bases, leaving 8 bases not matched to a gene. CDR3 length equals 15 residues. The CDR3 sequence: CASSLAGTDISPLHF. Here the CDR3 DNA reads TGTGCCAGCAGCTTGGCCGGGACAGATATTTCACCCCTCCACTTT.

The gene calls are TRBV3-1 and TRBJ2-3; 8 positions match TRBD2. The V segment lost 4 bases and the J segment 10 bases; nucleotides outside the gene matches: 16. This CDR3 is built from 16 residues. Germline V gives CDR1 LGHDT, CDR2 YNNKEL (reference sequence). In nucleotides, the CDR3 is TGTGCCAGCAGCCCCTATACTATAGCGGGATATTACCCGCAGTATTTT. Protein sequence: CASSPYTIAGYYPQYF.